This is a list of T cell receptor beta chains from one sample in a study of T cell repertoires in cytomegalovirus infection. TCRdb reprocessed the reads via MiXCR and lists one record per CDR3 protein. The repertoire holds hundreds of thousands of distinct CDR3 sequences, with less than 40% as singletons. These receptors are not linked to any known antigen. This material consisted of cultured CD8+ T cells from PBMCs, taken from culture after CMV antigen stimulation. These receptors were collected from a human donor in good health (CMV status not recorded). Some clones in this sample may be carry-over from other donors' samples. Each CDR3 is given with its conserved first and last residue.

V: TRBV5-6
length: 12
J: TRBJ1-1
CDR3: CASSPMGQEAFF

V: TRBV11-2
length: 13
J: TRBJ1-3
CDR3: CASSGSRKNTIYF

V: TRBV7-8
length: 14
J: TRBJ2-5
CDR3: CASSSLGTQETQYF

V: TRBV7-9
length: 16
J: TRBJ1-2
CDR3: CASSSSSAGTGVGYTF

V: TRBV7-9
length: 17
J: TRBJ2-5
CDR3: CASSLAVVLDSQDTQYF

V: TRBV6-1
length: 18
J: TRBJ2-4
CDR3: CASHRTPTLSLAKNIQYF

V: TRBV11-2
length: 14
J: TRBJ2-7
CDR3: CASSLWDPSYEQYF

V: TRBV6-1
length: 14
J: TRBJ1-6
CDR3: CASSEWSYNSPLHF

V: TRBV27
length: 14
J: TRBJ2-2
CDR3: CVSGGGRNTGELFF

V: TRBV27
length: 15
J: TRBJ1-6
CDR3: CASTLVGGYNSPLHF

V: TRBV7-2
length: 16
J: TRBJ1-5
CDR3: CASSPVSRGGYQPQHF

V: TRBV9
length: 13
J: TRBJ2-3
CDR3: CASSVGGSNTQYF

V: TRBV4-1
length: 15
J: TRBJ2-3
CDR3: CASSQVRFSTDTQYF

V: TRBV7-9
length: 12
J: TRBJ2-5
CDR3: CASSLSWETQYF

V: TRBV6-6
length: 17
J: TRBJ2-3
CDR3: CASSYPARGAATDTQYF

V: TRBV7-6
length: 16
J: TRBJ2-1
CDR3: CASSLRGQGPGDEQFF

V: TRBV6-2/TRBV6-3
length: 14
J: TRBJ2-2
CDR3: CASSSRGYTGELFF

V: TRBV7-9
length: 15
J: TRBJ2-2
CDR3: CASSLGDRGPGELFF